The TCR beta chain described here comes from a study of blood T cells in healthy people across ages (dated by TCRdb to 2014 to 2015). Describing the broader study: Template switching captured roughly one uniquely barcoded TCR beta cDNA molecule per two T cells in model experiments. Using deep sequencing normalized with unique cDNA molecular identifiers, the study measured how TCR beta repertoire diversity changes with age. Donors were grouped into four age groups: young (average approximately 16 years), middle-aged (39), aged (approximately 67) and long-lived (around 80). Two additional independent replicas of 1 million unique cDNA reads from the same blood draw were analyzed for two donors (one aged 18 to 30 and one aged 80 or older).

Study-wide findings and limitations: Because donor CMV infection status was unknown, age-related changes in expanded clonotypes were potentially confounded. Total diversity estimates from one million sequenced T cells were considered lower bounds and underestimates. Bulk unsorted PBMC profiling prevented conclusive comparison of naive and antigen-experienced compartments. The percentage of naive T cells measured by flow cytometry correlated strongly with observed TCR beta diversity. As age increased, observed TCR beta diversity per million T cells dropped in a roughly linear way, and a significant reduction was already evident by age about 40. Compared with the aged group, the long-lived group had more naive CD4+ T cells, fewer expanded clones and increased TCR diversity, a pattern suggesting age selection.

On this clonotype: Its antigen target is currently unknown. No quality values exist for individual bases; no much larger clone is one base distant.

The library was obtained by 5' RACE. Sequenced on an Illumina HiSeq 2500. A second PCR of roughly 6 to 12 cycles was run with a J-beta primer mix and a sample-barcoded 5' primer. Each TCR beta cDNA molecule received a unique molecular identifier from a template-switch 5' adaptor carrying 12 random nucleotides. Each sample yielded at least 2.5 million CDR3-containing paired-end reads. The Mint cDNA synthesis kit, primed by a TRBC-specific oligonucleotide, was used to synthesize first-strand cDNA from all RNA. Following uracil-DNA glycosylase treatment, a first 18-cycle PCR with universal primers M1SS and BC2_uni_R was performed on all cDNA. The authors processed their data as follows. Each sample was normalized by randomly selecting 1 million high-quality reads, each carrying a distinct molecular identifier. Reads sharing molecular identifiers were discarded rather than binned into consensus sequences. MiTCR, set to a Q25 quality threshold and the strictest error-elimination algorithm, was used for CDR3 identification, clonotype clustering and error correction. A nonparametric unseen species model with Euler transformation was used to estimate lower-bound total TCR beta diversity. TCRdb cleaned the public reads at Q25 with fastp, built clones with MiXCR and kept in-frame beta chains. Every CDR3 protein is listed once, alongside the most common genes and DNA of its rows. TCRdb, rather than the study authors, made the V and J calls. The sample table lists more than 600,000 distinct CDR3 sequences, 25% of them with a count of one. The leading ten clones occupy 9% to 9.5% of the sample.

Donors were 39 systemically healthy Caucasian individuals from Russia aged 6 to 90 years. Ten milliliters of peripheral blood were drawn from each donor into EDTA-treated Vacutainer tubes. Ficoll-Paque density-gradient centrifugation was used to isolate PBMCs, with at least 7 million per sample. Trizol reagent was used to extract total RNA from PBMCs, with at least 6 micrograms per sample. The percentages of naive CD45RAhigh/CD27high T cells were determined by flow cytometry on a PBMC aliquot from every donor. These data are also associated with another study on T cells of mothers and their children. Per the second study: Donors were nine systemically healthy Caucasian individuals: three mothers and their six children. cDNA synthesis used all of the extracted RNA, with 1.5 ug of RNA in each 15 ul reaction. In the second PCR, the M1S primer introduced both the sample barcodes and 2-4 random nucleotides. Over 8.5 million TCR beta CDR3 reads came from each mother, compared with some 3.1 million reads from each child. Thymic selection shapes the output of TCR recombination in a similar way in related and unrelated pairs, and inherited differences have a minor effect. Related mother-child pairs always showed normalized repertoire overlap that was slightly higher than in unrelated mother-child pairs, though the difference was never significant. No persistent microchimeric T cell clones were detected, at a sensitivity of approximately 110 clones per million clonotypes. In the study, deep NGS was used to compare the TCR beta repertoires of mothers and children, and features distinguishing related mother-child pairs from unrelated individuals were sought. On average, the children were about 10 +/- 4 years old, while the mothers were approximately 40 +/- 4 years old. After adapter ligation was performed with NEBNext reagents, the libraries were sequenced on an Illumina HiSeq 2000 with 100+100 nt paired-end reads. Mother and child libraries were prepared a month apart and sequenced in separate runs to prevent cross-contamination. For each donor, between about 450,000 and 2,300,000 distinct TCR beta clonotypes were identified. Naive TCR beta clonotypes were estimated from low-frequency clonotypes matched to each donor's FACS-determined naive share, without sorting.

The source of this sequence is a boy aged 5-17 years in good health. The sample taken for sequencing was blood.

The nucleotide sequence is given as TGTGCCAGCAGCCCGGAGACACCTTCTTTCTACAATGAGCAGTTCTTC. Protein translation: CASSPETPSFYNEQFF. The chain uses TRBV7-2 and TRBJ2-1; the D gene lacks a confident call. The V end loses 5 bases and the J end loses 3 bases, and a stretch of 17 bases separates them. The germline V gene sets CDR1 to SGHTA and CDR2 to FQGNSA. The CDR3 runs 16 residues from the cysteine to the phenylalanine. Of the read, only the CDR3 DNA is kept; its 48 bases are in frame from base 1.